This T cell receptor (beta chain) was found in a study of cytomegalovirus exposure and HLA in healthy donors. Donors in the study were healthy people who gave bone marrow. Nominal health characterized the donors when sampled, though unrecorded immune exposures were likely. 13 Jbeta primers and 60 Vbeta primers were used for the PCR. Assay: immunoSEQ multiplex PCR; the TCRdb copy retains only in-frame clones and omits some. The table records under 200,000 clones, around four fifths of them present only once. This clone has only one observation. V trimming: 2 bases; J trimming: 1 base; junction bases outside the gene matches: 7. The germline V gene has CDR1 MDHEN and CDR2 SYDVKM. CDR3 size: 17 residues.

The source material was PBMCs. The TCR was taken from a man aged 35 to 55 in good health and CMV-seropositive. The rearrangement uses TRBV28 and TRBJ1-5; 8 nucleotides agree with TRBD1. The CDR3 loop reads CASSLPRQGMSNQPQHF. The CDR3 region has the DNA TGTGCCAGCAGTTTACCGCGACAGGGGATGAGCAATCAGCCCCAGCATTTT.